The 19 T cell receptor beta chains in this list originate from one sample, sequenced in a study of T-cell memory formation after mild COVID-19. TCRdb re-analysed the 5' RACE reads in MiXCR, keeping a single row per CDR3 protein. This table has about 400,000 distinct CDR3 sequences, less than 25% appearing once. Material: PBMCs or a T cell subset sorted from them (not recorded which). These receptor sequences come from an adult woman who had mild COVID-19 (a few samples of this study predate the infection). Cell type and time point are not known.

This clonotype was picked up many times. This sequence joins TRBV27 and TRBJ2-5; unclear D gene. Germline V gene lookup returns CDR1 MNHEY and CDR2 SMNVEV (reference sequence). V lost 1 base and J 1 base, leaving 10 bases between the germline ends. The CDR3 is made up of 15 amino acids. CDR3 sequence reads: CASSLYGQAQETQYF. The DNA of the CDR3 is TGTGCCAGCAGTTTATACGGCCAGGCCCAAGAGACCCAGTACTTC.

V and J are TRBV5-4 and TRBJ2-2; D ambiguous. The V and J ends lost 7 bases and 5 bases respectively, with 3 bases between them. CDR1 is SGHNT, CDR2 YYREEE, per germline (reference sequence). The CDR3 length is 10 residues. The CDR3 DNA sequence: TGTGCCAGCGGGACCGGGGAGCTGTTTTTT. It codes for CASGTGELFF.

The rearrangement uses TRBV6-5 and TRBJ1-2, with unresolved D. From germline, CDR1 is MNHEY and CDR2 SVGAGI. Trimming took off 4 bases at V and 8 bases at J, with 8 bases between the two ends. This CDR3 is built from 11 residues. As DNA, the CDR3 is TGTGCCAGCAGTTCAAGTGGAGGCTACACCTTC. Translating gives CASSSSGGYTF.

The chain carries TRBV25-1 and TRBJ2-7, with TRBD1 matching over 12 bases. V dropped 2 bases and J dropped 5; count of bases not matched to a gene: 1. Germline lookup yields CDR1 MGHDK and CDR2 SYGVNS. The CDR3 consists of 14 residues. Here the CDR3 reads CASSEGTGGHEQYF. As DNA, the CDR3 is TGTGCCAGCAGTGAAGGGACAGGGGGCCACGAGCAGTACTTC.

This chain uses TRBV6-6 with TRBJ1-2; the D is unclear. Germline loops: CDR1 MNHNY, CDR2 SVGAGI (reference sequence). This CDR3 is built from 14 residues. Trimming took off 2 bases at V and 0 bases at J, with 7 bases between the two ends. CDR3 protein: CASSYGISNYGYTF. CDR3 DNA sequence: TGTGCCAGCAGTTACGGAATATCTAACTATGGCTACACCTTC.

The chain links TRBV20-1 to TRBJ1-6; possible D gene TRBD1, 6 bases. Per germline, CDR1 DFQATT and CDR2 SNEGSKA (reference sequence). The ends were cut back, 0 bases at V and 4 bases at J, with 22 bases in the middle. The CDR3 spans 19 residues. The chain's CDR3 is CSARDSRATGVPYNSPLHF. As DNA, the CDR3 is TGCAGTGCTAGAGATTCCCGAGCGACAGGCGTCCCATATAATTCACCCCTCCACTTT.

This clonotype was counted only a few times. The chain carries TRBV3-1 and TRBJ2-7; no clear D. Germline CDR1 LGHDT, CDR2 YNNKEL (reference sequence). Deletions cut 0 bases from V and 3 bases from J, with 6 bases between. The CDR3 has 13 amino acids. The chain's CDR3 is CASSQDGRYEQYF. CDR3 DNA sequence: TGTGCCAGCAGCCAAGATGGGCGCTACGAGCAGTACTTC.

This chain uses TRBV6-5 with TRBJ1-2; 7 positions match TRBD1. Trimming at V came to 5 bases and at J to 0 bases, leaving 3 bases not matched to a gene. CDR3 length equals 14 residues. The germline CDR1 and CDR2 sequences are MNHEY and SVGAGI. The CDR3 nucleotides are TGTGCCAGCAGTCGGACAGGAGCTAACTATGGCTACACCTTC. Its protein is CASSRTGANYGYTF.

This clonotype turned up a few times. The CDR3 region is CSAPLAGSSYEQYF. CDR3 DNA sequence: TGCAGTGCTCCTCTAGCGGGATCTTCCTACGAGCAGTACTTC. The rearrangement uses TRBV20-1 and TRBJ2-7; 9 nucleotides match TRBD2. V gave up 5 bases and J gave up 1 base; unmatched junction bases: 6. This CDR3 contains 14 residues. Germline CDR1 is DFQATT and CDR2 is SNEGSKA (reference sequence).

There are a few counts of this clonotype. This chain connects TRBV7-9 to TRBJ2-7; 8 bases fit TRBD1. The CDR3 is made up of 15 amino acids. With 5 bases clipped from V and 0 bases from J, the junction kept 6 bases outside the gene matches. The V gene's germline CDR1 is SEHNR and CDR2 FQNEAQ (reference sequence). CDR3 region: CASSPRDRPSYEQYF. Here the CDR3 DNA reads TGTGCCAGCAGCCCCCGGGACAGGCCCTCCTACGAGCAGTACTTC.

This clonotype appeared a few times. This sequence joins TRBV21-1 and TRBJ1-1; TRBD1, the table's D call, was not compared with the DNA. TRBV21-1 is shown as a pseudogene. The CDR3 totals 15 residues. The CDR3 nucleotides are TGTGCCAGCTCCGGGACAGTCTATATGAACACTGAAGCTTTCTTT. Residues: CASSGTVYMNTEAFF.

This clonotype occurred a few times. The chain links TRBV2 to TRBJ2-6; D is unresolved. Germline assignment: CDR1 SNHLY and CDR2 FYNNEI. CDR3 length equals 16 residues. V gave up 2 bases and J gave up 0 bases, with 8 bases separating them. CDR3 amino acids: CASSEKGVSGANVLTF. The DNA for the CDR3 is TGTGCCAGCAGTGAAAAGGGTGTCTCTGGGGCCAACGTCCTGACTTTC.

This clonotype showed up just a few times. The chain has TRBV7-2 and TRBJ1-2, with D maybe TRBD1 (6 bases). The V gene's germline CDR1 is SGHTA and CDR2 FQGNSA. Trimming cost V 3 bases and J 8 bases, with 19 bases left between them. There are 15 residues in the CDR3. The CDR3 is CASSFGGKGEGGYTF. The CDR3 DNA is TGTGCCAGCAGCTTCGGCGGGAAGGGGGAAGGAGGCTACACCTTC.

This clonotype was found a few times. The chain carries TRBV12-3 or TRBV12-4 and TRBJ2-1; weak D call: TRBD1 (6 bases). The CDR3 has 13 residues. Trimming shortened V by 5 bases and J by 11 bases, and 16 bases separated the two germline ends. The CDR3, as DNA: TGTGCCAGCAGTCCCGGACAGCTTGGGAAGCAGTTCTTC. Translating it yields CASSPGQLGKQFF.

V gene TRBV4-3 combines with J gene TRBJ2-3, with D hard to call. Germline-derived CDR1 and CDR2 are LGHNA and YSLEER. Trimming stripped 1 base from V and 2 bases from J, with 10 bases between. The CDR3 spans 15 residues. The CDR3 reads CASSQGPSLTDTQYF. The DNA for the CDR3 is TGCGCCAGCAGCCAAGGTCCCAGCCTCACAGATACGCAGTATTTT.

The chain links TRBV29-1 to TRBJ2-2, with D hard to call. Per the germline V gene, CDR1 is SQVTM and CDR2 is ANQGSEA. V dropped 4 bases and J dropped 0 bases, with 9 bases sitting between them. This CDR3 has 14 residues. CDR3 region: CSVVLPANTGELFF. The CDR3 coding sequence is TGCAGCGTTGTTTTGCCTGCGAACACCGGGGAGCTGTTTTTT.

This clonotype has more than one count but fewer than ten. This chain joins TRBV4-1 and TRBJ2-1; D may correspond to TRBD1 or TRBD2 (5 bases each). This CDR3 has 13 amino acids. V lost 2 bases, J lost 8 bases, and 10 bases lay in between. Germline V gene sequence: CDR1 MGHRA, CDR2 YSYEKL. CDR3 sequence: CASSQPGTYEQFF. CDR3 coding DNA: TGCGCCAGCAGCCAACCCGGGACCTATGAGCAGTTCTTC.

This chain connects TRBV12-3 or TRBV12-4 to TRBJ1-1, with 7 nucleotides matching TRBD1. Trimming at V came to 6 bases and at J to 6 bases, leaving 13 bases not matched to a gene. The CDR3 contains 15 residues. As DNA, the CDR3 is TGTGCCAGCAGCCACACAGGGGCCGGTTTGGCTGAAGCTTTCTTT. Its translation is CASSHTGAGLAEAFF.

V is TRBV5-5 and J is TRBJ2-7; 9 nucleotides match TRBD1. Germline CDR1 reads SGHKS; CDR2 reads YYEKEE (reference sequence). The CDR3 has 15 residues. With 4 bases clipped from V and 7 bases from J, the junction kept 12 bases outside the gene matches. For the CDR3, the DNA is TGTGCCAGCAGCGCCGACAGGGGGATCCCCAGGGAGCAGTACTTC. Protein product: CASSADRGIPREQYF.